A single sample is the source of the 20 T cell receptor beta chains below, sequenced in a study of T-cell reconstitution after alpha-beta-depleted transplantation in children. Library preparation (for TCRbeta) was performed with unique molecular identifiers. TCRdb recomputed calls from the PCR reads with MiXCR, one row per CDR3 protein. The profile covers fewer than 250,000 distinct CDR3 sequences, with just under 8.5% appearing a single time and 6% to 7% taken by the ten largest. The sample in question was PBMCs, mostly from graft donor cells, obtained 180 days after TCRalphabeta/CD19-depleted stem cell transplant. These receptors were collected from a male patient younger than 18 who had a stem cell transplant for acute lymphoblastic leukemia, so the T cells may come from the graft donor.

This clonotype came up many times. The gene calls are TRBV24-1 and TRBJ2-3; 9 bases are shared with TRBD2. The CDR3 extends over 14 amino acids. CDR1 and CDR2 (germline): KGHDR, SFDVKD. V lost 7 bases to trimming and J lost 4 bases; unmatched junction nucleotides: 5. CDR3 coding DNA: TGTGCCACCAGAAGGCGGGGGGGTTCAGATACGCAGTATTTT. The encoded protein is CATRRRGGSDTQYF.

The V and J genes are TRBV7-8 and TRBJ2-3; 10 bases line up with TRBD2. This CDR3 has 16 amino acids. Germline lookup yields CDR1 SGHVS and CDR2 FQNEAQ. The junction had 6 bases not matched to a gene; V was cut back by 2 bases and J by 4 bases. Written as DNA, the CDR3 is TGTGCCAGCAGCTTAAGCGGGAGGGTAGCCTCAGATACGCAGTATTTT. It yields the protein CASSLSGRVASDTQYF. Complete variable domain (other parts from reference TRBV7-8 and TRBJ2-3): GAGVSQSPRYKVAKRGQDVALRCDPISGHVSLFWYQQALGQGPEFLTYFQNEAQLDKSGLPSDRFFAERPEGSVSTLKIQRTQQEDSAVYLCASSLSGRVASDTQYFGPGTRLTVL.

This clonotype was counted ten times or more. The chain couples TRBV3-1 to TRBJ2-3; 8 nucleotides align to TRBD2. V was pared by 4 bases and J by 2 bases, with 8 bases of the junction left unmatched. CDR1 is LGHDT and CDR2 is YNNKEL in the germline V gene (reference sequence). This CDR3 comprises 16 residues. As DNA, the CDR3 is TGTGCCAGCAGCCGCCTTCCGGGACTAGTCACAGATACGCAGTATTTT. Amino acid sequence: CASSRLPGLVTDTQYF.

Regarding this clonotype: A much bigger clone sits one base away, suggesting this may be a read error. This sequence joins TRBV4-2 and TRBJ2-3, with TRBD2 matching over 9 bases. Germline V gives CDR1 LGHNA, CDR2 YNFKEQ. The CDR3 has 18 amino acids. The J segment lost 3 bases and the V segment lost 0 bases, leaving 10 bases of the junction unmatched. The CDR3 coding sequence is TGTGCCAGCAGCCAAGATTACGGCCAGCGGGGGGTAACAGATACGCAGTATTTT. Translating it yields CASSQDYGQRGVTDTQYF.

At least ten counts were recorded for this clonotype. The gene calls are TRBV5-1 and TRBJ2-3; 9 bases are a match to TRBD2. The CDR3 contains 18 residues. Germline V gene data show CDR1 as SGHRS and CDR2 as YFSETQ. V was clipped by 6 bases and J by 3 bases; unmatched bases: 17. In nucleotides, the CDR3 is TGCGCCAGCACCCCTGGACATTTTGGACTAGCGCGAACAGATACGCAGTATTTT. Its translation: CASTPGHFGLARTDTQYF.

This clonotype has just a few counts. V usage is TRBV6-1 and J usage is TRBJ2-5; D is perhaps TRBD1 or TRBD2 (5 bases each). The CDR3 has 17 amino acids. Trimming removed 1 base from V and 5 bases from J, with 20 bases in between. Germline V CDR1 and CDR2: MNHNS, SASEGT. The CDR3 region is CASSEDPFRDPQETQYF. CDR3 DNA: TGTGCCAGCAGTGAAGACCCCTTCCGGGACCCCCAGGAGACCCAGTACTTC.

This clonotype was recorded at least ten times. CDR3 sequence: CASSLGLAGDSYNEQFF. The CDR3 coding sequence is TGTGCCAGCAGCCTCGGACTAGCGGGGGACTCCTACAATGAGCAGTTCTTC. The chain combines TRBV7-6 with TRBJ2-1; 13 nucleotides agree with TRBD2. Germline trimming cut 5 bases from V and 0 bases from J; bases unmatched to any gene: 4. This CDR3 has 17 residues. Germline V gives CDR1 SGHVS, CDR2 FNYEAQ.

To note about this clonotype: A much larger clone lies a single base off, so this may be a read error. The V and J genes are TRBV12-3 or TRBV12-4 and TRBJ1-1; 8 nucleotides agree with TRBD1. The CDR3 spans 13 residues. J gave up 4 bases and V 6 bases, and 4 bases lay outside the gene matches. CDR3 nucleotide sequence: TGTGCCAGCAGGGGACAGGAGAGCACTGAAGCTTTCTTT. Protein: CASRGQESTEAFF.

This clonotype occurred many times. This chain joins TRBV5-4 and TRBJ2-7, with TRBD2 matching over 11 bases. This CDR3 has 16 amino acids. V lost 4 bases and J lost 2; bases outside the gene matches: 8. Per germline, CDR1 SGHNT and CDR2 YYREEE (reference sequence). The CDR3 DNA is TGTGCCAGCAGCCCGCCGGGTAGCGGGAGGGCCTACGAGCAGTACTTC. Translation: CASSPPGSGRAYEQYF.

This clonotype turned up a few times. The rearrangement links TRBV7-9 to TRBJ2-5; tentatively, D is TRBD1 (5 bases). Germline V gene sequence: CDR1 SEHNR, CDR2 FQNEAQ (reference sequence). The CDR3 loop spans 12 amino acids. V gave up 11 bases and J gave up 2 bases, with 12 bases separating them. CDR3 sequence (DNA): TGTGCCGGCTACAGGATACAAGAGACCCAGTACTTC. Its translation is CAGYRIQETQYF. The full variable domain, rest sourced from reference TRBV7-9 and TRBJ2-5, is DTGVSQNPRHKITKRGQNVTFRCDPISEHNRLYWYRQTLGQGPEFLTYFQNEAQLEKSRLLSDRFSAERPKGSFSTLEIQRTEQGDSAMYLCAGYRIQETQYFGPGTRLLVL.

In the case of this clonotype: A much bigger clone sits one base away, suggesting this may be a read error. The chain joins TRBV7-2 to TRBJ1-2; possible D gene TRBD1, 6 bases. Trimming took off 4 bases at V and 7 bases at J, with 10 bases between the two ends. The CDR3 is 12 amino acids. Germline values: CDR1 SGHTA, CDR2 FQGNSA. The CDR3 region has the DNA TGTGCCAGCAGCTCAGCAGGGGTTGGCTACACCTTC. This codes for CASSSAGVGYTF.

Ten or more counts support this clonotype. Here the CDR3 reads CASRPPDRDDYGYTF. CDR3 sequence (DNA): TGTGCCAGCAGACCCCCGGACAGGGACGACTATGGCTACACCTTC. The chain combines TRBV28 with TRBJ1-2; 8 bases match TRBD1. The junction had 9 bases not matched to a gene; V was cut back by 6 bases and J by 3 bases. CDR3 length: 15 residues. From germline, CDR1 is MDHEN and CDR2 SYDVKM.

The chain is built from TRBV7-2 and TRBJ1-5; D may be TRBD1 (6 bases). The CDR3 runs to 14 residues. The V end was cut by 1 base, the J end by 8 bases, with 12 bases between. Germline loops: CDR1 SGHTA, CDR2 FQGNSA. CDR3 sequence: CASSLGGRDKPQHF. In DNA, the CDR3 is TGTGCCAGCAGCTTAGGGGGCCGGGACAAGCCCCAGCATTTT.

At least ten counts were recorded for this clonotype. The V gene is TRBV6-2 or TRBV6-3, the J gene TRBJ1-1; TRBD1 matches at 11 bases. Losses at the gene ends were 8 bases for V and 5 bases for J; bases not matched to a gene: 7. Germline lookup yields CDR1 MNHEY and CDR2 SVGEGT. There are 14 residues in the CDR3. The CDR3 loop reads CASEDRGRATEAFF. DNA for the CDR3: TGTGCCAGCGAGGACAGGGGGCGAGCAACTGAAGCTTTCTTT.

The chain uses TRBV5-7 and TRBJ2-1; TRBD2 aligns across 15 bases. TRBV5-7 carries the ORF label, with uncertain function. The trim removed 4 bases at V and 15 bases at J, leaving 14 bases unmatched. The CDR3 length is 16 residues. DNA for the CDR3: TGTGCCAGCAGCCCCTGGACTAGCGGGAGGGCCTCAGGGGGGTTCTTC. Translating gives CASSPWTSGRASGGFF.

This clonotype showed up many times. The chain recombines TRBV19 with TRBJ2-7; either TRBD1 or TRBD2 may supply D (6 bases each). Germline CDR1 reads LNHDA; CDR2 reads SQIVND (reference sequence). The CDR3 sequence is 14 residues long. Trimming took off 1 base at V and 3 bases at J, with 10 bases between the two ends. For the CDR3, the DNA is TGTGCCAGTAGTATAGTAGGAGGGGGCTACGAGCAGTACTTC. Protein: CASSIVGGGYEQYF.

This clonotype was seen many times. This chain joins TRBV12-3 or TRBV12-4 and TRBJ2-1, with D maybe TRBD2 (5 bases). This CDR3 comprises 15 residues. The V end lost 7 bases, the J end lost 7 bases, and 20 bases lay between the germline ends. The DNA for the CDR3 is TGTGCCAGCAATACACGACTGAAGACGGGAAATGAGCAGTTCTTC. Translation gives CASNTRLKTGNEQFF.

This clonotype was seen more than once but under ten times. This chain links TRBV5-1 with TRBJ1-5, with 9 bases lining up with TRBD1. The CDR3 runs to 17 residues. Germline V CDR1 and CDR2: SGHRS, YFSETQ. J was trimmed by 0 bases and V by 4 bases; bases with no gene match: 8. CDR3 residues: CASSPFGTGYSNQPQHF. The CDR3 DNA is TGCGCCAGCAGCCCCTTCGGGACAGGGTATAGCAATCAGCCCCAGCATTTT.

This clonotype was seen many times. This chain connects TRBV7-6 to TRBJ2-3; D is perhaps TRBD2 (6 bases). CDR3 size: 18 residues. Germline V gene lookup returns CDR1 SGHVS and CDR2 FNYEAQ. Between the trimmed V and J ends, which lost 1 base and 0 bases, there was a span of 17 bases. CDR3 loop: CASSLGAGLSDSTDTQYF. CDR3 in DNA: TGTGCCAGCAGCTTAGGAGCGGGCCTATCGGATAGCACAGATACGCAGTATTTT.

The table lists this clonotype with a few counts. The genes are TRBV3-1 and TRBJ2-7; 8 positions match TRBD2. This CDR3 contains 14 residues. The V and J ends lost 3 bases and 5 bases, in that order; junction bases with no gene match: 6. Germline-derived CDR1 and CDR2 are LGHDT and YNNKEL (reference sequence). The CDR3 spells CASSHGGGPNEQYF. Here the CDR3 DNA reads TGTGCCAGCAGCCACGGGGGGGGGCCCAACGAGCAGTACTTC.